This T cell receptor beta chain was recovered during a study of T cell responses to AZD1222 COVID-19 vaccine. Study-wide context: The analysis combined second doses at about 4 or about 12 weeks.

As to this clone: The target antigen is unknown.

The CDR3 spans 11 residues. Between the trimmed V and J ends, which lost 4 bases and 10 bases, there was a span of 8 bases. CDR1 is MNHEY and CDR2 is SVGEGT in the germline V gene. The assay was immunoSEQ multiplex PCR, and TCRdb's table has in-frame clones only and misses some. The data show around 120,000 clones, with approximately 83% seen just once and under 2% held by the top ten. Study-level findings and limits: AZD1222 recipients seropositive at baseline numbered only 5 to 7. A mostly white British donor set with more females was recruited, and clonal diversity was possibly underestimated. CD4 TCRs associated with vaccination spanned spike, dominating at 160-218 and 743-854.

The rearrangement links TRBV6-2 or TRBV6-3 to TRBJ2-1; the D is unclear. The specimen was peripheral blood, collected on day 0 of AZD1222 vaccination. The source of this sequence is an adult in good health. The CDR3 coding sequence is TGTGCCAGCAGTTCGTGGAAGGAGCAGTTCTTC. Residues: CASSSWKEQFF.